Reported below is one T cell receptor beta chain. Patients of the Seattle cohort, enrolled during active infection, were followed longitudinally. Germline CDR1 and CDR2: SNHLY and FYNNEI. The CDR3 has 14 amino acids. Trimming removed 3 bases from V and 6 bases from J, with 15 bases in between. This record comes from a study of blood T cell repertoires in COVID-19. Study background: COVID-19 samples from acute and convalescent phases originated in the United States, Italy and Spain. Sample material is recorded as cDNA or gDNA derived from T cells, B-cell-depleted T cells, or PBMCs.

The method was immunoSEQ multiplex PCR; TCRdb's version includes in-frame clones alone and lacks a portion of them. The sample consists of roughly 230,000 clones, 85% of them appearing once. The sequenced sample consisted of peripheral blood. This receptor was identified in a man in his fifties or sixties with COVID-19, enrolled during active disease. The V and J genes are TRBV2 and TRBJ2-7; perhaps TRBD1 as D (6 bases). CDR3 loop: CASSDQGQLSEQYF. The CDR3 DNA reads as TGTGCCAGCAGTGATCAGGGACAACTTTCCGAGCAGTACTTC.